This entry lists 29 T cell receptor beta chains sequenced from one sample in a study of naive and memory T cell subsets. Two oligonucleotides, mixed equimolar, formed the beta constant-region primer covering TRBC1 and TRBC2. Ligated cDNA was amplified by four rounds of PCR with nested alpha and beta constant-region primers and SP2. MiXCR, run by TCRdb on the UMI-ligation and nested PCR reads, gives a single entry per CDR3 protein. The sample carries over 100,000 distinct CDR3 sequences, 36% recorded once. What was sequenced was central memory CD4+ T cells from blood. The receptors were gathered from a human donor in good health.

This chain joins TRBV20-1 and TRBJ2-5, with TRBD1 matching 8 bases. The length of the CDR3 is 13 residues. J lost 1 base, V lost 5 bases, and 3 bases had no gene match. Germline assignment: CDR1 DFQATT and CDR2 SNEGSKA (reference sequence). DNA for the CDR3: TGCAGTGCTTCCGACAGGGGCCAAGAGACCCAGTACTTC. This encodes CSASDRGQETQYF.

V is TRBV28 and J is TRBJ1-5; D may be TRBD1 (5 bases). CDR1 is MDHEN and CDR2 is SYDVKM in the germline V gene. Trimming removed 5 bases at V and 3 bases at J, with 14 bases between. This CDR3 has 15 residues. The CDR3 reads CASSRRAGHNQPQHF. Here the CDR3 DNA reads TGTGCCAGCAGTAGGAGGGCAGGGCACAATCAGCCCCAGCATTTT.

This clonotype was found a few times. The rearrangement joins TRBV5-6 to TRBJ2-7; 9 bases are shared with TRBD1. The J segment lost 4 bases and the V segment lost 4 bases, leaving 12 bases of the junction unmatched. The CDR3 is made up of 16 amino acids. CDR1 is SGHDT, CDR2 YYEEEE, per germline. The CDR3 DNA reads TGTGCCAGCAGCACACCTCGGACAGGGGTTCGGTACGAGCAGTACTTC. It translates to CASSTPRTGVRYEQYF.

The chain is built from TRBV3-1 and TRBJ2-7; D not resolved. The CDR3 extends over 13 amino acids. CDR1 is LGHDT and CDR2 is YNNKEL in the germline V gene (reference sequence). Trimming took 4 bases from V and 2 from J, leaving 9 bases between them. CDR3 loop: CASSLAATYEQYF. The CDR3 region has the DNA TGTGCCAGCAGCCTGGCGGCGACCTACGAGCAGTACTTC.

CDR3 loop: CASSLVPLEQFF. The CDR3 DNA is TGCGCCAGCAGCTTGGTACCCCTTGAGCAGTTCTTC. The chain employs TRBV5-1 and TRBJ2-1; the D is unclear. Germline values: CDR1 SGHRS, CDR2 YFSETQ. Between the trimmed V and J ends, which lost 0 bases and 9 bases, there was a span of 7 bases. The CDR3 runs to 12 residues.

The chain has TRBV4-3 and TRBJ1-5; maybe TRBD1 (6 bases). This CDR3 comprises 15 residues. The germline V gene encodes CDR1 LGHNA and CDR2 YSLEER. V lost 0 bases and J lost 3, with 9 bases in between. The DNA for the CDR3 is TGCGCCAGCAGCCAAGAAACAGGGTCCAATCAGCCCCAGCATTTT. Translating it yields CASSQETGSNQPQHF.

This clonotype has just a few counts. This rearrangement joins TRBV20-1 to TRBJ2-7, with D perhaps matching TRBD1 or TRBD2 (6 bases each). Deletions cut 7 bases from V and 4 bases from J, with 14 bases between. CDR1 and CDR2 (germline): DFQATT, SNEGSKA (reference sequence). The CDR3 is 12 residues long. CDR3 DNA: TGCAGTGGGGGGCAGGGGAGGTACGAGCAGTACTTC. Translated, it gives CSGGQGRYEQYF.

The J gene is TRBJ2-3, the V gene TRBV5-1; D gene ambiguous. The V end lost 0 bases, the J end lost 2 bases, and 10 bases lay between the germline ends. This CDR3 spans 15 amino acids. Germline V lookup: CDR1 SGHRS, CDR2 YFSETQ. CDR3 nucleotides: TGCGCCAGCAGCTTGGCAGACGGATTCACAGATACGCAGTATTTT. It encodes CASSLADGFTDTQYF.

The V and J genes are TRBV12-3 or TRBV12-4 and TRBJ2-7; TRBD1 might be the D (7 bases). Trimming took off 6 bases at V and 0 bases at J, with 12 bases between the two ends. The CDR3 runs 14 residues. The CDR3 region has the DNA TGTGCCAGCAGGCAGGGGGGTAGCTCCTACGAGCAGTACTTC. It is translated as CASRQGGSSYEQYF.

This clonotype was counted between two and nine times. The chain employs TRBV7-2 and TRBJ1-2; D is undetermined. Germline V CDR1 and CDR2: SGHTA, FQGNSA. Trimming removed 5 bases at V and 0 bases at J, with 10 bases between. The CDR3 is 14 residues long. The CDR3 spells CASSPDGPNYGYTF. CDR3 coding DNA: TGTGCCAGCAGCCCGGACGGACCTAACTATGGCTACACCTTC.

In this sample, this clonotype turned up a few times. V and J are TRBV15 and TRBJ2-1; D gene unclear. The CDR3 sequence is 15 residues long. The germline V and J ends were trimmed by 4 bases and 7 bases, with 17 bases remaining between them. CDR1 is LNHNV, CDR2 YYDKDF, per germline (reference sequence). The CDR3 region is CATSKPLRVLNEQFF. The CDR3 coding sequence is TGTGCCACCAGCAAGCCCCTTCGGGTCCTTAATGAGCAGTTCTTC.

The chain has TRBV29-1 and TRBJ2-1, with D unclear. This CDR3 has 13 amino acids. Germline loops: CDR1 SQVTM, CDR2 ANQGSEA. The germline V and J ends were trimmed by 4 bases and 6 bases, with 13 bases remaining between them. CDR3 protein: CSVGMEMGNEQFF. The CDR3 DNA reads TGCAGCGTTGGTATGGAGATGGGCAATGAGCAGTTCTTC.

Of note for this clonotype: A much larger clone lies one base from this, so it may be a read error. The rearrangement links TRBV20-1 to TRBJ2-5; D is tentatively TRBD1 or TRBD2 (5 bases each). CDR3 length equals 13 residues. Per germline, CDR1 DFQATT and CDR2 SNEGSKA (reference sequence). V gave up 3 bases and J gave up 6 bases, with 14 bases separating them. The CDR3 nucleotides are TGCAGTGCTAGTTTGGGGACCTACAAGACCCAGTACTTC. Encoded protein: CSASLGTYKTQYF.

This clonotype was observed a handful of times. The CDR3 nucleotides are TGTGCCAGCAGCTTAGGATCCGGAAACACCATATATTTT. Its protein is CASSLGSGNTIYF. The chain links TRBV7-6 to TRBJ1-3, with D hard to call. Per germline, CDR1 SGHVS and CDR2 FNYEAQ. This CDR3 spans 13 amino acids. V lost 1 base and J lost 4, with 5 bases in between. Complete variable domain (other parts from reference TRBV7-6 and TRBJ1-3): GAGVSQSPRYKVTKRGQDVALRCDPISGHVSLYWYRQALGQGPEFLTYFNYEAQQDKSGLPNDRFSAERPEGSISTLTIQRTEQRDSAMYRCASSLGSGNTIYFGEGSWLTVV.

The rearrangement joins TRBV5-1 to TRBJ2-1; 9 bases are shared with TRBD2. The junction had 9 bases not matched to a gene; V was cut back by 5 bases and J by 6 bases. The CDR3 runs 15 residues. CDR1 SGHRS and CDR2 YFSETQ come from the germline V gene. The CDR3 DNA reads TGCGCCAGCAGTTTGTCCGGGACTAGCTTCAATGAGCAGTTCTTC. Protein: CASSLSGTSFNEQFF.

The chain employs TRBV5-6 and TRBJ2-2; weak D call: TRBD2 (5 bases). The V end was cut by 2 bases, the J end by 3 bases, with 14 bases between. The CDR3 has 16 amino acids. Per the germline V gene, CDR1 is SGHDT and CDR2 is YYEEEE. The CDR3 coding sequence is TGTGCCAGCAGCTTTTATGGTTGGACTTACACCGGGGAGCTGTTTTTT. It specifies CASSFYGWTYTGELFF.

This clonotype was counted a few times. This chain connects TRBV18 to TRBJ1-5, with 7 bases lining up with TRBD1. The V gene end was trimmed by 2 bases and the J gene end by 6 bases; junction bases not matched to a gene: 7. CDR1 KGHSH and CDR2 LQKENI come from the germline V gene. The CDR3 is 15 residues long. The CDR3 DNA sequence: TGTGCCAGCTCACCAGTCGGACAGGAGGGTCAGCCCCAGCATTTT. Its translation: CASSPVGQEGQPQHF.

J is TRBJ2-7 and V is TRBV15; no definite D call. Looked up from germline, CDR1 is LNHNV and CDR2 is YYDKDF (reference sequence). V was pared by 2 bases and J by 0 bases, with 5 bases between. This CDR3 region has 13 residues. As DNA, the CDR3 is TGTGCCACCAGCAGATCGGGCTCCTACGAGCAGTACTTC. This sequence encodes CATSRSGSYEQYF. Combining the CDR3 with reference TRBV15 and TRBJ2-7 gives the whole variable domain DAMVIQNPRYQVTQFGKPVTLSCSQTLNHNVMYWYQQKSSQAPKLLFHYYDKDFNNEADTPDNFQSRRPNTSFCFLDIRSPGLGDTAMYLCATSRSGSYEQYFGPGTRLTVT.

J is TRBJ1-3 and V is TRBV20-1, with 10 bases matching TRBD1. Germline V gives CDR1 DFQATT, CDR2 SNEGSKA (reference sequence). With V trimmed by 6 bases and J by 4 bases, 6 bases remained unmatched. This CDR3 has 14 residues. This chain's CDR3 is CSARQGARGNTIYF. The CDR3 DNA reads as TGCAGTGCCAGACAGGGGGCGCGCGGAAACACCATATATTTT.

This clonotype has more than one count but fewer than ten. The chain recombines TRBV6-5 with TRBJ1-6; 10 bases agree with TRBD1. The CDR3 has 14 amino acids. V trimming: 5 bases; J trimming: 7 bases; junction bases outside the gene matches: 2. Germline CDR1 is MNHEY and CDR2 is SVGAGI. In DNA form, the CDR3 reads TGTGCCAGCAGTCGACAGGGGGCGAATTCACCCCTCCACTTT. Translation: CASSRQGANSPLHF.

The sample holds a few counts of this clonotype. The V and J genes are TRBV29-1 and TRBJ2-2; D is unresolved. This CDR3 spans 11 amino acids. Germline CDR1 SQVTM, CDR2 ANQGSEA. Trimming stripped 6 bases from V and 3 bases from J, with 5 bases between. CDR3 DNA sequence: TGCAGCGTGGGGTACACCGGGGAGCTGTTTTTT. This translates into CSVGYTGELFF.

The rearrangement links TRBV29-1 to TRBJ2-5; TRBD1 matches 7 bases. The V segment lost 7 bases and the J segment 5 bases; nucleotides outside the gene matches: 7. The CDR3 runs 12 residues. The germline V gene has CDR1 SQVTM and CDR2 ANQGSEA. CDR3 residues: CSGRTGWETQYF. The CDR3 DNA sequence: TGCAGCGGACGGACAGGTTGGGAGACCCAGTACTTC.

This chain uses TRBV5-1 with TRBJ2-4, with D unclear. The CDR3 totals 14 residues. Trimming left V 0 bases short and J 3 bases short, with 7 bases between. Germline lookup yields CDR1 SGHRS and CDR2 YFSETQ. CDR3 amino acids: CASSLGDNKNIQYF. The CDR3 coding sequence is TGCGCCAGCAGCTTGGGCGACAACAAAAACATTCAGTACTTC.

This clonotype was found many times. CDR3: CASRYDKGHYEQYF. The CDR3, as DNA: TGCGCCAGCAGGTATGACAAGGGGCACTACGAGCAGTACTTC. This chain uses TRBV5-1 with TRBJ2-7; weak D call: TRBD1 (5 bases). The CDR3 has 14 residues. Germline V gives CDR1 SGHRS, CDR2 YFSETQ. Trimming cost V 5 bases and J 3 bases, with 15 bases left between them.

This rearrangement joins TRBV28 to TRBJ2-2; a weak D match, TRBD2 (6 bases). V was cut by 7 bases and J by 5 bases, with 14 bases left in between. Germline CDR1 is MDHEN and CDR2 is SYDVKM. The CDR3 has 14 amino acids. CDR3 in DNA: TGTGCCAGCACCCTCGGGGGAAATACCGGGGAGCTGTTTTTT. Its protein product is CASTLGGNTGELFF.

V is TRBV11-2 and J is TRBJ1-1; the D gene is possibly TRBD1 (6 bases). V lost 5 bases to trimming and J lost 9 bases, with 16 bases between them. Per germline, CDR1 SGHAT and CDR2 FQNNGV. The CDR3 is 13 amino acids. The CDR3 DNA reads TGTGCCAGCAGCCAACAGGGTCACGTAAAAGCTTTCTTT. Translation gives CASSQQGHVKAFF. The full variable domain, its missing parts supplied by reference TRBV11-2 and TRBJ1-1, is EAGVAQSPRYKIIEKRQSVAFWCNPISGHATLYWYQQILGQGPKLLIQFQNNGVVDDSQLPKDRFSAERLKGVDSTLKIQPAKLEDSAVYLCASSQQGHVKAFFGQGTRLTVV.

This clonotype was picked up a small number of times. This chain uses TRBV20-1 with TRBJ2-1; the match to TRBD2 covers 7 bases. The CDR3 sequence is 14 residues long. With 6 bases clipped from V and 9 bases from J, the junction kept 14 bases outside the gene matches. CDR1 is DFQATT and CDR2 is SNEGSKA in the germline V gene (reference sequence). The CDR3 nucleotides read TGCAGTGCCACCCTAGGAGGGAGGGCATCTGAGCAGTTCTTC. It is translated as CSATLGGRASEQFF.

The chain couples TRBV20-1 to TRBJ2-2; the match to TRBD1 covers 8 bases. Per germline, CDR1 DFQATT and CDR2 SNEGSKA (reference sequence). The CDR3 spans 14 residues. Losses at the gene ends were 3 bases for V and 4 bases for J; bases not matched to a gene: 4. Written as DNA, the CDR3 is TGCAGTGCTAGTGGGGACAGGCGCACCGGGGAGCTGTTTTTT. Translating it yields CSASGDRRTGELFF.

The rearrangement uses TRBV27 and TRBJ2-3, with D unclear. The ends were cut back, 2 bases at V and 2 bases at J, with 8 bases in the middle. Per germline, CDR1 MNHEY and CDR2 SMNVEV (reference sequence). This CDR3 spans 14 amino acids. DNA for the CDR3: TGTGCCAGCAGTTTAGTGGCGCCCACAGATACGCAGTATTTT. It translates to CASSLVAPTDTQYF.